This entry describes one TCR beta chain. This record comes from a study of blood T cell repertoires in COVID-19. Per the authors' pipeline: Cell counts per sample came from amplifying reference gene primers. TCRdb keeps only in-frame clones here, not all; method: immunoSEQ multiplex PCR. For V, J and clone size, that table is used; D and trimming come from the DNA. The table has 190,000 or so clones, approximately 86% seen once. This TCR was recovered from a man in his forties with active or convalescent COVID-19. The sample consisted of peripheral blood.

The CDR3 bases are TGCGCCAGCAGCTTGGAAACTGGGACACTGCCCACCGGGGAGCTGTTTTTT. This sequence encodes CASSLETGTLPTGELFF. The chain links TRBV5-1 to TRBJ2-2; D perhaps matches TRBD1 (6 bases). There are 17 residues in the CDR3. Germline assignment: CDR1 SGHRS and CDR2 YFSETQ. V lost 0 bases and J lost 4, with 16 bases in between.